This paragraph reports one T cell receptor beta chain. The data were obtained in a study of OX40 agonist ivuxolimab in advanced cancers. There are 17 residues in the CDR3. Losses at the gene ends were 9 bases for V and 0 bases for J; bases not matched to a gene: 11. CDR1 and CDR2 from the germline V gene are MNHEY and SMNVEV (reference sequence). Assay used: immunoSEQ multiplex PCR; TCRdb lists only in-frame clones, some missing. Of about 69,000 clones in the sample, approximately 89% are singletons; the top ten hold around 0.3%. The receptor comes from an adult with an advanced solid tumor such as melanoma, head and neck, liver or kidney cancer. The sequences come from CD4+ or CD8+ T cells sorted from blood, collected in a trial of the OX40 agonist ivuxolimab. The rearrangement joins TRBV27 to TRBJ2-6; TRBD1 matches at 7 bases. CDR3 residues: CASYRDSSYSGANVLTF. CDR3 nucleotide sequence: TGTGCCAGTTACCGGGACAGCAGTTACTCTGGGGCCAACGTCCTGACTTTC.